Reported below is one T cell receptor beta chain. Its antigen is unidentified. CDR1 is MNHEY and CDR2 is SMNVEV in the germline V gene (reference sequence). CDR3 size: 15 residues. V dropped 5 bases and J dropped 4; count of bases not matched to a gene: 6. This specimen belongs to a study of cytomegalovirus exposure and HLA in healthy donors. Use of 60 Vbeta and 13 Jbeta primers characterized the PCR. Clones were sequenced by immunoSEQ multiplex PCR, and TCRdb holds only the in-frame ones, with some missing. Among hundreds of thousands of clones listed, roughly 70% were seen once. General study findings and limits: The listing of 150 to 200 TCR beta chains classed them as cytomegalovirus-associated. TCR sequences were mostly rare, though some public TCRs occurred in many donors. Most likely, a cluster of highly shared sequence variants arose as a sequencing artifact.

This receptor was obtained from a female donor in good health and CMV-seronegative. Sequenced input: PBMCs. The genes are TRBV27 and TRBJ2-1; 9 bases match TRBD2. Written as DNA, the CDR3 is TGTGCCAGCAGTCTCTCTAGCGGGGTTTACAATGAGCAGTTCTTC. Its protein is CASSLSSGVYNEQFF.